Listed here is a single TCR beta chain. Its antigen is not identified. The germline CDR1 and CDR2 sequences are LGHNA and YSLEER. The ends lost 0 bases at V and 6 bases at J; junction bases unmatched: 17. The CDR3 loop spans 20 amino acids. Sequencing used immunoSEQ multiplex PCR; TCRdb keeps in-frame clones, though not all of them. Among some 130,000 clones listed, about 82% were seen once. These data come from a study of a mutant IDH1 vaccine in newly diagnosed glioma. Study results and caveats: It was just under 95% of patients that developed vaccine-induced immune responses.

Indicated time point: week 11, during vaccination. What each vaccine dose contained was 300 ug of mutant IDH1 20-mer peptide, accompanied by topical imiquimod. The receptor was isolated from a man between 35 and 55 years old with glioma. This specimen was PBMCs, taken from a glioma patient whose treatment included an IDH1 peptide vaccine. The rearrangement links TRBV4-3 to TRBJ2-5; 12 nucleotides agree with TRBD2. The CDR3 is CASSQDYRSSGGAGEKTQYF. DNA of the CDR3: TGCGCCAGCAGCCAAGATTATAGGTCTAGCGGGGGGGCCGGGGAAAAGACCCAGTACTTC.